This record covers a single T cell receptor (beta chain). Its specificity is not known. This sample was included in a study of T cells in Graves' hyperthyroidism and ophthalmopathy. The CDR3 regions of TCR beta were amplified from RNA transcripts. TCR CDR3 underwent first-round RT-PCR with the HTBI primer set. TCRdb analysed the multiplex PCR reads with MiXCR anew, one entry per CDR3 protein. The sample lists almost 600,000 distinct CDR3 sequences, around 42% seen once, with around 7.7% in the top ten. Patients aged 18 to 65 had newly diagnosed hyperthyroidism of under 2 months' duration. Uncontrolled infection, other autoimmune disease, pregnancy or lactation led to exclusion. Germline V CDR1 and CDR2: SQVTM, ANQGSEA. CDR3 length: 11 amino acids. Deletions cut 7 bases from V and 5 bases from J, with 8 bases between. Study-wide results and caveats: Peripheral blood also featured most of the thyroid clonotypes expanded above 0.001. Ophthalmopathy onset followed model prediction by a median about seven months.

The chain uses TRBV29-1 and TRBJ1-4; no reliable D call. The specimen was peripheral blood or thyroid tissue (not recorded which). The clonotype comes from a woman aged 18-30 years with Graves' hyperthyroidism. CDR3 region: CSARLNEKLFF. Written as DNA, the CDR3 is TGCAGCGCTCGACTGAATGAAAAACTGTTTTTT. The full variable domain, with the rest looked up from reference TRBV29-1 and TRBJ1-4, is SAVISQKPSRDICQRGTSLTIQCQVDSQVTMMFWYRQQPGQSLTLIATANQGSEATYESGFVIDKFPISRPNLTFSTLTVSNMSPEDSSIYLCSARLNEKLFFGSGTQLSVL.